This T cell receptor (beta chain) was profiled in a study of human T cells and chemical hapten exposure (dated by TCRdb to the early 2020s). Regarding the study in general: For sensitization, 2% DPC in acetone was applied to a 2 cm by 2 cm area of upper inner arm skin. Weekly therapeutic DPC doses were additionally applied to the scalp of patients throughout the approximately 23-week study period. Patch testing on the upper back used Finn chambers containing 0.01% DPC, with scoring done after 6 days according to International Contact Dermatitis Research Group standards. Most of the patients in the cohort were female, and the cohort covered alopecia areata with under or over 50% scalp involvement, alopecia totalis and alopecia universalis. Libraries were combined into a pool for sequencing, and differences in TCR yield between samples came mainly from small differences in library volumes within the pool. Peripheral blood TCR repertoire changes were tracked in vivo in alopecia patients during primary and secondary sensitization to the hapten diphenylcyclopropenone (DPC). Patient blood was sampled pre-sensitization (week 0) and at 2, 6 and about 24 weeks after DPC sensitization. Blood for TCR sequencing was provided by twenty-nine alopecia patients at one to four time points (pre-sensitization, 2, 6 and 24 weeks).

This clonotype was detected many times. Its binding antigen is unknown. Within one base of it there is no much larger clone, and no base qualities were kept. Beyond this particular receptor, the publication reports: A positive correlation was found between the number of PT1 expanded TCRs and patch test score, with significance reached at thresholds 8, 16 and 32 but not 4. Significantly more large CDR3 similarity clusters were formed by expanded TCRs than by pre-sensitization or healthy control sets, consistent with antigen-driven responses. Repeated subsampling changed both the strength of the expansion versus patch-test correlation and the threshold at which the correlation became significant. No change with DPC sensitization was found in the number of TCRs above 1 in 1000 frequency, and no evidence of global repertoire structure alterations was found. Alopecia, a presumed autoimmune disease, was present in all patients, so the immune response of the patients might differ from that of healthy individuals.

The library came from RACE. Data came from a NextSeq 500. During library preparation, unique molecular identifiers were attached to individual cDNA molecules so that TCRs could be counted in a quantitative, reproducible way. Both TCR alpha and TCR beta chains were sequenced from each blood RNA sample. Per the original workflow: Samples had a median of roughly 91,000 TCRs, with a range from roughly 23,224 to 700,000. V, J and CDR3 annotation of the TCR reads was carried out using the Decombinator software suite. Every sample was subsampled to the same number of TCRs (28,000) for the PS versus PT1 abundance plots. TCRs were defined as expanded if absent before sensitization and observed at least eight times at the 2-week time point. The public reads were quality trimmed at Q25 with fastp and then assembled into clones with MiXCR by TCRdb, keeping productive beta chains. Rows are combined by CDR3 protein, so each entry shows the most common genes and DNA. The V and J calls were determined by TCRdb, not by the authors. This sample gives a few hundred thousand distinct CDR3 sequences in total; 5% to 6.5% of them show up just once. Around 8% of the sample comes from the top ten.

The sample's time point label, decoded: pre-sensitization, week 0. According to the study, the label for this sample's treatment or condition signals: therapeutic diphenylcyclopropenone sensitization with weekly scalp DPC. At each patch-test visit, blood was drawn before the patch test was applied. Patients were considered eligible if aged 18 to 70, diagnosed with alopecia and deemed suitable for DPC therapy, and patients were excluded if pregnant. Total RNA was extracted from unfractionated whole blood that had been collected in Tempus Blood RNA tubes. From a lookup of the germline V gene, CDR1 and CDR2 are WSHSY and SAAADI. V is shortened by 7 bases, J by 7 bases, and the region joining them spans 14 bases. The CDR3 numbers 14 residues from cysteine through phenylalanine. Of all the DNA, just the CDR3 is kept, 42 bases in frame from base 1.

The TCR comes from a young woman with alopecia areata. Some clones in this sample may be carry-over from other donors' samples. The sample was whole blood, taken in connection with sensitization to the hapten diphenylcyclopropenone (DPC). The chain was built from TRBV10-2 and TRBJ1-6, with the D gene too uncertain to name. CDR3 reads: CASKTFGRNSPLHF. Here is the DNA: TGCGCCAGCAAGACTTTCGGGCGGAATTCACCCCTCCACTTT.